These 32 T cell receptor beta chains originate from one sample sequenced in a study of breast tumors, draining lymph nodes, adjacent tissues. TCRdb ran MiXCR on the multiplex PCR reads and lists one entry per CDR3 protein. The sample has 140,000 to 150,000 distinct CDR3 sequences; about 33% are singletons. Samples came from axillary lymph nodes draining the breast cancer. The sequenced sample was axillary lymph node tissue. All receptors derive from a female donor with breast cancer. Some clones in this sample may be carry-over from other donors' samples.

Written as DNA, the CDR3 is TGTGCCAGCAGCACGGGGGGTACTACCGGGGAGCTGTTTTTT. Protein: CASSTGGTTGELFF. The V call is TRBV6-5, the J call TRBJ2-2; 7 bases agree with TRBD2. The CDR3 is made up of 14 amino acids. Trimming removed 6 bases from V and 5 bases from J; junction bases left unmatched: 6. Germline-derived CDR1 and CDR2 are MNHEY and SVGAGI.

This clonotype was found a few times. V is TRBV20-1 and J is TRBJ2-4; the match to TRBD2 covers 13 bases. This CDR3 region has 18 residues. The trim removed 2 bases at V and 0 bases at J, leaving 7 bases unmatched. Germline V gene lookup returns CDR1 DFQATT and CDR2 SNEGSKA (reference sequence). The DNA for the CDR3 is TGCAGTGCTAGACCCGGACTAGCGGGGGCTTTAGCCAAAAACATTCAGTACTTC. The encoded protein is CSARPGLAGALAKNIQYF.

The rearrangement links TRBV6-1 to TRBJ2-7; 9 positions match TRBD1. Germline trimming cut 5 bases from V and 7 bases from J; bases unmatched to any gene: 12. This CDR3 has 15 amino acids. Germline CDR1 is MNHNS and CDR2 is SASEGT. This CDR3 is CASSQTGGATLEQYV. The CDR3 DNA is TGTGCCAGCAGTCAAACAGGGGGCGCGACGTTGGAGCAGTACGTC.

Ten or more counts support this clonotype. The V call is TRBV19, the J call TRBJ1-3; no firm D call. V was clipped by 3 bases and J by 4 bases, with 7 bases between them. Germline V gene sequence: CDR1 LNHDA, CDR2 SQIVND (reference sequence). The CDR3 has 13 amino acids. The CDR3 DNA sequence: TGTGCCAGTAGTATTCGCACAGGAAACACCATATATTTT. It specifies CASSIRTGNTIYF.

Note on this clonotype: Just one base apart from a much larger clone, this may be a read error. The genes are TRBV20-1 and TRBJ1-5, with a possible D match to TRBD1 (6 bases). The germline V gene encodes CDR1 DFQATT and CDR2 SNEGSKA (reference sequence). V was cut by 6 bases and J by 6 bases, with 21 bases left in between. The CDR3 loop spans 15 amino acids. The CDR3 coding sequence is TGCAGTGCACCGAGAGTACAGGGCGGCACTCAGCCCCAGCATTTT. It specifies CSAPRVQGGTQPQHF.

The sample holds many counts of this clonotype. One junction end disagrees with the germline gene, perhaps due to a read error. The gene calls are TRBV4-1 and TRBJ2-1; D gene ambiguous. This CDR3 is 14 amino acids long. Germline CDR1 reads MGHRA; CDR2 reads YSYEKL. Here the CDR3 reads CASSQVNSFNEQFF. CDR3 in DNA: TGCGCCAGCAGCCAAGTTAACTCCTTCAATGAGCAGTTCTTC.

This clonotype was detected many times. This chain uses TRBV7-6 with TRBJ2-6; D gene unclear. Germline V gene data show CDR1 as SGHVS and CDR2 as FNYEAQ. Trimming removed 1 base at V and 0 bases at J, with 16 bases between. The CDR3 is made up of 19 amino acids. In DNA, the CDR3 is TGTGCCAGCAGCTTAGAAGGTGGCAGAAGCTTCTCTGGGGCCAACGTCCTGACTTTC. Encoded protein: CASSLEGGRSFSGANVLTF.

The chain combines TRBV29-1 with TRBJ2-1; the match to TRBD1 covers 11 bases. Looked up from germline, CDR1 is SQVTM and CDR2 is ANQGSEA. The CDR3 has 14 amino acids. Trimming took 6 bases from V and 9 from J; bases not matched to a gene: 10. For the CDR3, the DNA is TGCAGCGTCATCGCCGGGACAGGGGGGAGTGAGCAGTTCTTC. Translation: CSVIAGTGGSEQFF.

This clonotype has ten or more counts. V gene TRBV5-5 combines with J gene TRBJ1-3; D is perhaps TRBD1 (5 bases). V was cut by 4 bases and J by 0 bases, with 11 bases left in between. CDR1 is SGHKS and CDR2 is YYEKEE in the germline V gene (reference sequence). CDR3 length equals 15 residues. The CDR3 nucleotides read TGTGCCAGCAGCATCGACAGTTACTCTGGAAACACCATATATTTT. Amino acid sequence: CASSIDSYSGNTIYF.

The chain uses TRBV3-1 and TRBJ2-1, with 11 bases matching TRBD2. Losses at the gene ends were 4 bases for V and 7 bases for J; bases not matched to a gene: 6. The CDR3 has 15 residues. Germline V gives CDR1 LGHDT, CDR2 YNNKEL (reference sequence). This CDR3 is CASSRQLAGANEQFF. DNA for the CDR3: TGTGCCAGCAGCCGGCAACTAGCGGGGGCAAATGAGCAGTTCTTC.

Ten or more counts support this clonotype. This chain connects TRBV6-1 to TRBJ1-5; D is undetermined. Germline V CDR1 and CDR2: MNHNS, SASEGT. The CDR3 extends over 16 amino acids. The V gene lost 7 bases and the J gene lost 1 base, with 17 bases spanning the gap. CDR3 amino acids: CASTTGVVGSNQPQHF. CDR3 coding DNA: TGTGCCAGCACTACGGGAGTTGTTGGGAGCAATCAGCCCCAGCATTTT.

This clonotype was counted at least ten times. The V and J genes are TRBV18 and TRBJ1-2; D remains ambiguous. The CDR3 length is 15 residues. Trimming removed 3 bases at V and 5 bases at J, with 16 bases between. Germline-derived CDR1 and CDR2 are KGHSH and LQKENI. This chain's CDR3 is CASSPFRDGLYGYTF. The CDR3 DNA reads as TGTGCCAGCTCACCTTTTCGCGACGGACTATATGGCTACACCTTC.

The chain is built from TRBV19 and TRBJ1-1; 10 bases line up with TRBD1. The V and J ends lost 4 bases and 1 base, in that order; junction bases with no gene match: 3. The V gene's germline CDR1 is LNHDA and CDR2 SQIVND (reference sequence). The CDR3 totals 15 residues. Here the CDR3 DNA reads TGTGCCAGTAGTAGACAGGGGGCTCGGAACACTGAAGCTTTCTTT. Its protein product is CASSRQGARNTEAFF.

Comments on this clonotype: The conserved closing phenylalanine or tryptophan is absent in this CDR3, likely reflecting a read error. The gene calls are TRBV7-2 and TRBJ1-6, with TRBD1 matching 7 bases. The V gene end was trimmed by 8 bases and the J gene end by 8 bases; junction bases not matched to a gene: 9. Germline CDR1 SGHTA, CDR2 FQGNSA. The CDR3 sequence is 14 residues long. CDR3 sequence: CASGLQGFHSPLHS. CDR3 sequence (DNA): TGTGCCAGCGGCCTACAGGGGTTCCATTCACCCCTCCACTCT.

Ten or more counts support this clonotype. This sequence joins TRBV20-1 and TRBJ1-4; maybe TRBD1 (6 bases). V lost 4 bases and J lost 8, with 20 bases in between. This CDR3 has 15 amino acids. CDR1 and CDR2 (germline): DFQATT, SNEGSKA (reference sequence). CDR3 in amino acids: CSAIAFGQTTEKLFF. DNA of the CDR3: TGCAGTGCTATCGCATTTGGACAGACCACCGAAAAACTGTTTTTT.

This clonotype was observed a few times. A much larger clone lies a single base off, so this may be a read error. This chain uses TRBV5-5 with TRBJ2-1; tentatively, D is TRBD1 (6 bases). The CDR3 covers 15 residues. With 0 bases removed from V and 7 bases from J, the gap between germline ends came to 14 bases. The germline V gene has CDR1 SGHKS and CDR2 YYEKEE (reference sequence). CDR3 residues: CASSLDRASWNEQFF. As DNA, the CDR3 is TGTGCCAGCAGCTTGGACAGGGCGAGTTGGAATGAGCAGTTCTTC.

For this clonotype: It is likely a read error, because the conserved phenylalanine at the end of the CDR3 is missing. No DNA is shown, since the ends of the CDR3 on it are uncertain; the CDR3 is the one TCRdb lists. The chain joins TRBV11-2 to TRBJ1-4. The CDR3 is made up of 14 amino acids, end residues included. Germline V gene sequence: CDR1 SGHAT, CDR2 FQNNGV. CDR3 protein: CASSTHLGDEKLLL.

This clonotype was observed at least ten times. The chain carries TRBV20-1 and TRBJ1-2, with a weak D call TRBD1 (6 bases). CDR3 length equals 14 residues. Germline CDR1 reads DFQATT; CDR2 reads SNEGSKA (reference sequence). Trimming removed 3 bases from V and 4 bases from J, with 15 bases in between. CDR3 protein: CSASGGQSTYGYTF. The CDR3 coding sequence is TGCAGTGCTAGTGGAGGACAGTCGACCTATGGCTACACCTTC.

V usage is TRBV29-1 and J usage is TRBJ1-2; possibly TRBD1 for D (5 bases). V lost 6 bases to trimming and J lost 8 bases, with 22 bases between them. CDR1 is SQVTM and CDR2 is ANQGSEA in the germline V gene. This CDR3 comprises 14 residues. This CDR3 reads CSVLTSGGLFGYTF. CDR3 nucleotide sequence: TGCAGCGTCCTGACTAGCGGGGGGTTATTCGGCTACACCTTC.

This clonotype has ten or more counts. The chain employs TRBV5-8 and TRBJ2-6; no clear D gene. The CDR3 totals 18 residues. The germline gives CDR1 SGHTS, CDR2 YDEGEE. Trimming cost V 0 bases and J 0 bases, with 13 bases left between them. Here the CDR3 reads CASSLVQMIDSGANVLTF. The CDR3 DNA sequence: TGTGCCAGCAGCTTGGTACAAATGATCGACTCTGGGGCCAACGTCCTGACTTTC.

There are many counts of this clonotype. The chain combines TRBV6-5 with TRBJ2-1, with D unresolved. V was pared by 7 bases and J by 4 bases, with 17 bases between. Germline V gene sequence: CDR1 MNHEY, CDR2 SVGAGI. This CDR3 contains 15 residues. For the CDR3, the DNA is TGTGCCAGCACCAAGGGCCCATTAACTTACAATGAGCAGTTCTTC. This gives the protein CASTKGPLTYNEQFF.

This clonotype was seen ten or more times. The CDR3 protein is CSVELRTGGYGYTF. CDR3 coding DNA: TGCAGCGTTGAACTCAGGACAGGCGGCTATGGCTACACCTTC. The J gene is TRBJ1-2, the V gene TRBV29-1, with 7 bases matching TRBD1. Germline V gene lookup returns CDR1 SQVTM and CDR2 ANQGSEA. The CDR3 loop spans 14 amino acids. Trimming at V came to 2 bases and at J to 4 bases, leaving 7 bases not matched to a gene.

This clonotype was observed many times. The V and J genes are TRBV7-2 and TRBJ2-3; 7 bases agree with TRBD2. Germline V gene lookup returns CDR1 SGHTA and CDR2 FQGNSA. V lost 3 bases, J lost 5 bases, and 8 bases stayed unmatched. The CDR3 contains 15 residues. The CDR3 region is CASSFTPGRVDTQYF. The CDR3 nucleotides are TGTGCCAGCAGCTTCACCCCAGGGAGGGTAGATACGCAGTATTTT.

The CDR3 DNA reads TGTGCCAGCAGCCAAGAGCCCATCCTCGTTACCGGCTACACCTTC. Translating gives CASSQEPILVTGYTF. The chain recombines TRBV14 with TRBJ1-2, with no clear D. The CDR3 sequence is 15 residues long. Per the germline V gene, CDR1 is SGHDN and CDR2 is FVKESK. Trimming left V 0 bases short and J 8 bases short, with 16 bases between.

This clonotype has a count of ten or more. The J gene is TRBJ2-1, the V gene TRBV5-1; 10 bases line up with TRBD2. The CDR3 is 15 residues long. CDR1 and CDR2 from the germline V gene are SGHRS and YFSETQ. V dropped 4 bases and J dropped 8; count of bases not matched to a gene: 9. This CDR3 is CASSQTSGGVYEQFF. CDR3 bases: TGCGCCAGCAGCCAGACAAGCGGGGGGGTGTATGAGCAGTTCTTC.

This clonotype was recorded a few times. This may stem from a read error, because a much larger clone lies one nucleotide away. V is TRBV6-6 and J is TRBJ1-2, with D maybe TRBD1 (6 bases). The CDR3 consists of 13 residues. The V gene's germline CDR1 is MNHNY and CDR2 SVGAGI (reference sequence). With 5 bases removed from V and 4 bases from J, the gap between germline ends came to 11 bases. The CDR3 is CASSHRAGYGYTF. CDR3 DNA: TGTGCCAGCAGTCACAGGGCTGGCTATGGCTACACCTTC.

This clonotype has a count of ten or more. The chain is built from TRBV5-5 and TRBJ1-6; D unclear. The germline V and J ends were trimmed by 0 bases and 2 bases, with 9 bases remaining between them. The CDR3 consists of 16 residues. Germline assignment: CDR1 SGHKS and CDR2 YYEKEE (reference sequence). CDR3 DNA sequence: TGTGCCAGCAGCTTGGAGCCGGGAGCCTATAATTCACCCCTCCACTTT. This sequence encodes CASSLEPGAYNSPLHF. The complete variable domain, with remaining parts taken from reference TRBV5-5 and TRBJ1-6, reads DAGVTQSPTHLIKTRGQQVTLRCSPISGHKSVSWYQQVLGQGPQFIFQYYEKEERGRGNFPDRFSARQFPNYSSELNVNALLLGDSALYLCASSLEPGAYNSPLHFGNGTRLTVT.

J is TRBJ2-3 and V is TRBV5-4; the match to TRBD2 covers 9 bases. Per germline, CDR1 SGHNT and CDR2 YYREEE (reference sequence). This CDR3 contains 18 residues. The CDR3 DNA follows: TGTGCAGGGCGGGGGGGTCGACCAGCGGGAGAGAGCACAGATACGCAGTATTTT. Protein sequence: CAGRGGRPAGESTDTQYF.

The V gene is TRBV3-1, the J gene TRBJ1-1; possibly TRBD1 for D (5 bases). The V and J ends lost 1 base and 5 bases respectively, with 20 bases between them. Per the germline V gene, CDR1 is LGHDT and CDR2 is YNNKEL (reference sequence). The CDR3 loop spans 17 amino acids. Here the CDR3 reads CASSQAGSRVTWTEAFF. CDR3 sequence (DNA): TGTGCCAGCAGCCAAGCAGGGAGTCGTGTGACATGGACTGAAGCTTTCTTT.

This clonotype was seen repeatedly, ten times or more. The chain couples TRBV9 to TRBJ2-5, with 8 bases fitting TRBD1. The trim removed 3 bases at V and 2 bases at J, leaving 9 bases unmatched. Germline values: CDR1 SGDLS, CDR2 YYNGEE. The CDR3 covers 16 residues. Written as DNA, the CDR3 is TGTGCCAGCAGCGGACGACAGGGGAGCGGACAAGAGACCCAGTACTTC. The encoded protein is CASSGRQGSGQETQYF.

The rearrangement uses TRBV20-1 and TRBJ2-7, with 8 bases aligning to TRBD2. The CDR3 runs to 14 residues. Germline CDR1 DFQATT, CDR2 SNEGSKA (reference sequence). CDR3 in amino acids: CSARGRAGVHERYV. CDR3 bases: TGCAGTGCTAGAGGCCGAGCGGGGGTACACGAGCGGTACGTC.

The chain is built from TRBV3-1 and TRBJ2-5; 10 nucleotides line up with TRBD2. This CDR3 region has 15 residues. Unmatched junction bases numbered 11, after V lost 9 bases and J lost 4 bases. Germline lookup yields CDR1 LGHDT and CDR2 YNNKEL (reference sequence). As DNA, the CDR3 is TGTGCCAGTTTTCCTAGCGGGAGAGGCCGAGAGACCCAGTACTTC. This translates into CASFPSGRGRETQYF.